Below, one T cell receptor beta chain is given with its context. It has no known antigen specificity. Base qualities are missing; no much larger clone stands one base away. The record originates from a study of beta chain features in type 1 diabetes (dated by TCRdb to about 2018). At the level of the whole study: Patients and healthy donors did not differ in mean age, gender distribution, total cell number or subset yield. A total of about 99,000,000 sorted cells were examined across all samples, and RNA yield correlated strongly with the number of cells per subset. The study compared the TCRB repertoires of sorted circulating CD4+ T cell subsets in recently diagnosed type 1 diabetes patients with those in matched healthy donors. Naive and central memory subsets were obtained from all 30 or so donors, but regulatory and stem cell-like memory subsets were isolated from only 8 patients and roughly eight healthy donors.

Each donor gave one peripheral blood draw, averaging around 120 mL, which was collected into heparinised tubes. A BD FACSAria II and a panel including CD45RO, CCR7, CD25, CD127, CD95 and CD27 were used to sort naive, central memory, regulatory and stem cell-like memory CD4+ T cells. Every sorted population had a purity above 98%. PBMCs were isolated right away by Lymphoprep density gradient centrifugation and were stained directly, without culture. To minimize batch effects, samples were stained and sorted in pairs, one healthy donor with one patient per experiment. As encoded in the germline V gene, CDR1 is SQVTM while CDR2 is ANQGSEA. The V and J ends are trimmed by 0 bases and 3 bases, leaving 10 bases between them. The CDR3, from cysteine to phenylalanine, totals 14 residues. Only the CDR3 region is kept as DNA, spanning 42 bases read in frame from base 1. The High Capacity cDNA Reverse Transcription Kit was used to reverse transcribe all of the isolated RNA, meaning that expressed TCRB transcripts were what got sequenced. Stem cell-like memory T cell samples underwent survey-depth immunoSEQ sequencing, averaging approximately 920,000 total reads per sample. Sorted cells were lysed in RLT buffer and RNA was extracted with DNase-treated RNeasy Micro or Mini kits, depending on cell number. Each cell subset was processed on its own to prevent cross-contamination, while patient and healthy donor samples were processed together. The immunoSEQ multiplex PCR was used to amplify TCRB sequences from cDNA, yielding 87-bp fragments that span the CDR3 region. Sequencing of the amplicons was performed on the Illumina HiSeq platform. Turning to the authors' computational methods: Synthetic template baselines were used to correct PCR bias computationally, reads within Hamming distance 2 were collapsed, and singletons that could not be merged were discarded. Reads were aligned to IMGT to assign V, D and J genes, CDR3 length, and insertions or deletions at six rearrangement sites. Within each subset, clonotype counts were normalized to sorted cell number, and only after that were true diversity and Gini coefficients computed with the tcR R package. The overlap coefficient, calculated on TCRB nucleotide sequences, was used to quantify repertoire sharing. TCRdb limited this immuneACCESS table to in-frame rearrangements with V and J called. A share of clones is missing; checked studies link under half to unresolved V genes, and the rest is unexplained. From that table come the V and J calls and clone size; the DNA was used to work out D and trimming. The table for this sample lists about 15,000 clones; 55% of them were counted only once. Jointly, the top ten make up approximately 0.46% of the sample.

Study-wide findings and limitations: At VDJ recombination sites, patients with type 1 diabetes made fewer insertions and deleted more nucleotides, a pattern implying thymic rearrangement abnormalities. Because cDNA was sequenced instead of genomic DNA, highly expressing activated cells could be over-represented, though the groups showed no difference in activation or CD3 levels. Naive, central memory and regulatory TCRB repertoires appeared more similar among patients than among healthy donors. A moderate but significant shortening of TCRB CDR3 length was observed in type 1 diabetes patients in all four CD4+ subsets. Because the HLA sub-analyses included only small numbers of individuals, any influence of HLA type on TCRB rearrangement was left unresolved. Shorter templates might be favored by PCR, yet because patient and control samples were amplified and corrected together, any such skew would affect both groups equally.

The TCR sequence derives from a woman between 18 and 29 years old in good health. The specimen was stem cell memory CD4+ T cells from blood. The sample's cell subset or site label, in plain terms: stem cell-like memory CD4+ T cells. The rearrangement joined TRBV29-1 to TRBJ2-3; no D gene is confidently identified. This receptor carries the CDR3 CSVEDTARTDTQYF. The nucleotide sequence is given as TGCAGCGTTGAAGATACGGCTAGAACAGATACGCAGTATTTT.